Following are 3 T cell receptor beta chains from one sample sequenced in a study of a mutant IDH1 vaccine in newly diagnosed glioma. Only in-frame clones appear in the TCRdb table, and some are missing; sequencing was by immunoSEQ multiplex PCR. The profile shows 31,000 or so clones, about 80% of them singletons. The time point here: week 47, end of study. Each dose of the vaccine consisted of 300 ug of mutant IDH1 20-mer peptide, with topical imiquimod. These receptors lack a known antigen. The specimen was PBMCs, collected from a glioma patient whose treatment included an IDH1 peptide vaccine. Source of these receptors: a young man with glioma.

The CDR3 region is CASSLASGQSLNTEAFF. Written as DNA, the CDR3 is TGCGCCAGCAGCTTGGCGTCGGGACAGAGCCTTAACACTGAAGCTTTCTTT. The genes are TRBV5-1 and TRBJ1-1; 7 bases match TRBD1. This CDR3 spans 17 amino acids. Germline loops: CDR1 SGHRS, CDR2 YFSETQ. Trimming at V came to 0 bases and at J to 2 bases, leaving 10 bases not matched to a gene.

This clone turned up a few times. This sequence joins TRBV30 and TRBJ1-3; D unclear. The CDR3 contains 21 residues. Trimming removed 0 bases at V and 4 bases at J, with 31 bases between. Germline CDR1 is GTSNPN and CDR2 is SVGIG (reference sequence). In DNA, the CDR3 is TGTGCCTGGAGTGTATTTTCCGGCAGTTTTTTTGAGAAAGAGTCAGGAAACACCATATATTTT. Translated: CAWSVFSGSFFEKESGNTIYF.

The chain uses TRBV9 and TRBJ2-2; D may be TRBD1 or TRBD2 (7 bases each). This CDR3 comprises 17 residues. Germline V gives CDR1 SGDLS, CDR2 YYNGEE. The V end lost 0 bases, the J end lost 6 bases, and 18 bases lay between the germline ends. CDR3 sequence (DNA): TGTGCCAGCAGCGTAGCTCAGGGGGGGGAGTGGGCCGGGGAGCTGTTTTTT. Translating it yields CASSVAQGGEWAGELFF. Filled out from reference TRBV9 and TRBJ2-2, the complete variable domain reads DSGVTQTPKHLITATGQRVTLRCSPRSGDLSVYWYQQSLDQGLQFLIQYYNGEERAKGNILERFSAQQFPDLHSELNLSSLELGDSALYFCASSVAQGGEWAGELFFGEGSRLTVL.